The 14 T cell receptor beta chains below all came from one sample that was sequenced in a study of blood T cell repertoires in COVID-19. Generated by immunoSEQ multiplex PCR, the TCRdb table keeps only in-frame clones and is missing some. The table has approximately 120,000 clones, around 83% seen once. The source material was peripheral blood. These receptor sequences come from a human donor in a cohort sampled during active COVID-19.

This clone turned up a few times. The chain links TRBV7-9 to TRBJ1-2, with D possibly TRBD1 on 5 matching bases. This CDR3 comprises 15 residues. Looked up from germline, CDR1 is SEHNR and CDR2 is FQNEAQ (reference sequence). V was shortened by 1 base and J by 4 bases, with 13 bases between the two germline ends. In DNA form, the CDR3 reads TGTGCCAGCAGCTTAGGTAGGGCGACAGTCTATGGCTACACCTTC. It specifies CASSLGRATVYGYTF.

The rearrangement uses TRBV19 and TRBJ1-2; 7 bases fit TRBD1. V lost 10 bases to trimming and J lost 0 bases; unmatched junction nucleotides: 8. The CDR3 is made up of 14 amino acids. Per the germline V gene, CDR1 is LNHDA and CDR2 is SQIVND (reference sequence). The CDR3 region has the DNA TGTGCCACTGGGACAGCCGCTCCTAACTATGGCTACACCTTC. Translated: CATGTAAPNYGYTF.

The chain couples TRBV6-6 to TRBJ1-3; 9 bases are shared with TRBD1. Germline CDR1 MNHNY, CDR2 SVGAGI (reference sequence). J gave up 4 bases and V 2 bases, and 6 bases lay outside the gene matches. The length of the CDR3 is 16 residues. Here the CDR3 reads CASSYPGTGSGNTIYF. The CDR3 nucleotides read TGTGCCAGCAGTTACCCCGGGACAGGGTCCGGAAACACCATATATTTT.

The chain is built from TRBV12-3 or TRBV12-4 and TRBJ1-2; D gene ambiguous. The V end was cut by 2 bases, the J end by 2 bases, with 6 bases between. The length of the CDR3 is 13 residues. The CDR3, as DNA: TGTGCCAGCAGTTTATCGGGGAACTATGGCTACACCTTC. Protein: CASSLSGNYGYTF.

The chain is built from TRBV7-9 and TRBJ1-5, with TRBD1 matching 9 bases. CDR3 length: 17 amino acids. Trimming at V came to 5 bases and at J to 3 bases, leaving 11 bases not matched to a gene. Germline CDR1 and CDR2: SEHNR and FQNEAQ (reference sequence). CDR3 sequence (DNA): TGTGCCAGCAGCCACTTGGGCGGGACAGGGCTCAATCAGCCCCAGCATTTT. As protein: CASSHLGGTGLNQPQHF.

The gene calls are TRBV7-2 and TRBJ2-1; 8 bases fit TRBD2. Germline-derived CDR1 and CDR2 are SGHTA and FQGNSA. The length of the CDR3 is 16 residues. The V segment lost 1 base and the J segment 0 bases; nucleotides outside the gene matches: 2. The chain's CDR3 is CASSLVGTSSYNEQFF. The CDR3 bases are TGTGCCAGCAGCTTAGTTGGGACTAGCTCCTACAATGAGCAGTTCTTC. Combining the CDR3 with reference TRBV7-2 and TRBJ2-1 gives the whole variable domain GAGVSQSPSNKVTEKGKDVELRCDPISGHTALYWYRQSLGQGLEFLIYFQGNSAPDKSGLPSDRFSAERTGGSVSTLTIQRTQQEDSAVYLCASSLVGTSSYNEQFFGPGTRLTVL.

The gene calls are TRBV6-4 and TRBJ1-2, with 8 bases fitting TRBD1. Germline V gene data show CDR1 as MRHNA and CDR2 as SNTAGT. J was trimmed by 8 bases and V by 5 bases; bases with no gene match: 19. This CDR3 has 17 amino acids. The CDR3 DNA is TGTGCCAGCAGTAAAGAACCCAGCTCGGGGACAGGAGGAGGCTACACCTTC. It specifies CASSKEPSSGTGGGYTF.

CDR3 protein: CASSAPAGQPQHF. CDR3 coding DNA: TGCGCCAGCAGCGCTCCCGCAGGACAGCCCCAGCATTTT. This sequence joins TRBV10-2 and TRBJ1-5, with no clear D. This CDR3 contains 13 residues. The V and J ends lost 6 bases and 7 bases respectively, with 13 bases between them. Germline V gives CDR1 WSHSY, CDR2 SAAADI.

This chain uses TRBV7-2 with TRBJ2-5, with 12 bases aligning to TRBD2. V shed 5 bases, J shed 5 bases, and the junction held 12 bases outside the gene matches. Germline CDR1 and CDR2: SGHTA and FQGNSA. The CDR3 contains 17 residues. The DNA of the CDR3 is TGTGCCAGCAGCCACGGACTAGCGGGATCAATCGCCGAGACCCAGTACTTC. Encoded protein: CASSHGLAGSIAETQYF.

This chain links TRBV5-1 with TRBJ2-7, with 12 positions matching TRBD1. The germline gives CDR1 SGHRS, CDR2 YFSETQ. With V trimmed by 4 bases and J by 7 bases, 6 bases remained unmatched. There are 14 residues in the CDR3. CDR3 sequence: CASSLGQGAREQYF. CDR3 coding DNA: TGCGCCAGCAGCCTGGGACAGGGGGCGCGAGAGCAGTACTTC.

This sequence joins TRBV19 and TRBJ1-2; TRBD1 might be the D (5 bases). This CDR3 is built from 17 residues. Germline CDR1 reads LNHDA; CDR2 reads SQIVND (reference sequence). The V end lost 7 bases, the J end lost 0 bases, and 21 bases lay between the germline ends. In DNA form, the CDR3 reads TGTGCCAGTACTACTCGGGGGGTAACCCGCCCTAACTATGGCTACACCTTC. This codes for CASTTRGVTRPNYGYTF.

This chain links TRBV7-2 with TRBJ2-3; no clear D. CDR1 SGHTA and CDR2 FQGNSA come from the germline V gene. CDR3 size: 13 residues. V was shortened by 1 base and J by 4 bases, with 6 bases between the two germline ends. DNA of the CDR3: TGTGCCAGCAGCTTAGGGTACTCAGATACGCAGTATTTT. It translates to CASSLGYSDTQYF.

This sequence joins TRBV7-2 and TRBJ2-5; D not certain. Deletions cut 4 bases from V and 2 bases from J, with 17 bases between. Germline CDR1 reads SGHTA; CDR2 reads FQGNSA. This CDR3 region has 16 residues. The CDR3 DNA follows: TGTGCCAGCAGCTACCCCACGAGACTGCGACAAGAGACCCAGTACTTC. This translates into CASSYPTRLRQETQYF.

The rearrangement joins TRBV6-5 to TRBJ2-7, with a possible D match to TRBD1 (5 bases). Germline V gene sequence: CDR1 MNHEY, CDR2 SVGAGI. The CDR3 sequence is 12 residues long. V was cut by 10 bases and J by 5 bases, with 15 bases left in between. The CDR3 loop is CATRWQGHEQYF. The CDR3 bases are TGTGCCACAAGATGGCAGGGCCACGAGCAGTACTTC.